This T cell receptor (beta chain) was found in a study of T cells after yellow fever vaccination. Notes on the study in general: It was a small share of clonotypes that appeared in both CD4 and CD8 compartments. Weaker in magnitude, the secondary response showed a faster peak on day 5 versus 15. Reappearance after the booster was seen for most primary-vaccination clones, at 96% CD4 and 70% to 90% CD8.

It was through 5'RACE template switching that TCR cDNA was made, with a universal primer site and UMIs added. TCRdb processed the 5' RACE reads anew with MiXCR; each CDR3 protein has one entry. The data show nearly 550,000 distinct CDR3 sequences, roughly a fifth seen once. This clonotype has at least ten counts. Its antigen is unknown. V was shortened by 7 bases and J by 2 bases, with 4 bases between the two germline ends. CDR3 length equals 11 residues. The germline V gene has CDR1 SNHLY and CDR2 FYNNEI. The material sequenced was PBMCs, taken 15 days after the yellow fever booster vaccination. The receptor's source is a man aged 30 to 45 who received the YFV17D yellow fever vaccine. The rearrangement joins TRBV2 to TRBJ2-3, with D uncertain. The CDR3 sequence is CASTYTDTQYF. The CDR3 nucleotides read TGTGCCAGCACTTACACAGATACGCAGTATTTT.